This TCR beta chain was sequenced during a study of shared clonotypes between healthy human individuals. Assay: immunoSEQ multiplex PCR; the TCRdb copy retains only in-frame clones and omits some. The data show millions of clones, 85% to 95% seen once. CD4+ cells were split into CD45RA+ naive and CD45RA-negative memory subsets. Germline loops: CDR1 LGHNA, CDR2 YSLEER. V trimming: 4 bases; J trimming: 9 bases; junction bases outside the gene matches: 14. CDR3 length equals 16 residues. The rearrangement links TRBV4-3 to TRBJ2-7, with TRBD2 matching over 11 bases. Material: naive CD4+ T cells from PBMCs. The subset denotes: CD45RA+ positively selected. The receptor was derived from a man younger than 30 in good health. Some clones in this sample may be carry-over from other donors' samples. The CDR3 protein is CASSPRETSGTHGQYF. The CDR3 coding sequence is TGCGCCAGCAGCCCGCGAGAGACTAGCGGGACTCACGGGCAGTACTTC.